Listed here are 31 T cell receptor beta chains from one sample, sequenced in a study of neurological immune-mediated disorders (dated by TCRdb to about 2019). Receptor amplification or capture employed 5' RACE. This sample was sequenced with an Illumina HiSeq 2500. TCRdb handled the public reads itself, with Q25 trimming in fastp and clone calling in MiXCR, and kept productive beta chains. Rows matching on CDR3 protein sequence are summarized as one entry with the most common DNA and genes. The sample contains over 70,000 distinct CDR3 sequences, about a tenth of them found a single time. The top ten hold 9.5% to 10% of the sample. The intended sense of this specimen's time point label: longitudinal time-point 1 (baseline). What was sequenced was PBMCs. The origin of the receptors is a man aged 30 to 45 in good health.

This clonotype came up many times. CDR3 region: CSAWTGKETQYF. CDR3 in DNA: TGCAGTGCTTGGACAGGGAAGGAGACCCAGTACTTC. The rearrangement joins TRBV20-1 to TRBJ2-5, with 8 nucleotides matching TRBD1. This CDR3 has 12 residues. The V gene's germline CDR1 is DFQATT and CDR2 SNEGSKA (reference sequence). Trimming cost V 5 bases and J 5 bases; bases outside gene matches: 4.

At least ten counts were recorded for this clonotype. This sequence joins TRBV10-2 and TRBJ2-3; a possible D gene is TRBD2 (5 bases). In germline, CDR1 is WSHSY, CDR2 SAAADI. Trimming stripped 3 bases from V and 13 bases from J, with 11 bases between. The CDR3 spans 11 residues. The CDR3 DNA follows: TGCGCCAGCAGTGATACTAGATTGGAGTATTTT. Protein: CASSDTRLEYF.

This clonotype was counted ten times or more. V is TRBV9 and J is TRBJ2-3; TRBD2 aligns across 7 bases. Trimming at V came to 4 bases and at J to 8 bases, leaving 16 bases not matched to a gene. CDR3 size: 16 residues. Germline V gives CDR1 SGDLS, CDR2 YYNGEE. For the CDR3, the DNA is TGTGCCAGCAGCCTTGTCAGCGGGGCTGCATGGGGTACGCAGTATTTT. Translated: CASSLVSGAAWGTQYF.

At least ten counts were recorded for this clonotype. The rearrangement joins TRBV2 to TRBJ1-5; 7 bases line up with TRBD1. In germline, CDR1 is SNHLY, CDR2 FYNNEI. The ends lost 8 bases at V and 7 bases at J; junction bases unmatched: 11. The CDR3 length is 14 residues. The CDR3 here is CASHNPSTGQPQHF. CDR3 coding DNA: TGTGCCAGCCACAATCCTTCGACAGGGCAGCCCCAGCATTTT.

At least ten counts were recorded for this clonotype. The chain links TRBV12-3 or TRBV12-4 to TRBJ1-4; tentative D call: TRBD1 (5 bases). The V end was cut by 3 bases, the J end by 8 bases, with 13 bases between. The CDR3 is 14 amino acids. CDR3 sequence (DNA): TGTGCCAGCAGTTTGATCAGGGTTGGGGAAAAACTGTTTTTT. It specifies CASSLIRVGEKLFF.

Many counts were recorded for this clonotype. The chain combines TRBV10-1 with TRBJ2-2; the D gene is possibly TRBD2 (5 bases). V lost 3 bases, J lost 0 bases, and 5 bases lay in between. Per the germline V gene, CDR1 is WNHNN and CDR2 is SYGVQD (reference sequence). This CDR3 is 14 amino acids long. In DNA, the CDR3 is TGCGCCAGCAGTGAAGCGGCGAACACCGGGGAGCTGTTTTTT. Its translation is CASSEAANTGELFF.

This clonotype was detected many times. The chain has TRBV10-3 and TRBJ1-1, with unresolved D. The CDR3 length is 14 residues. Trimming removed 10 bases from V and 8 bases from J, with 23 bases in between. Germline V gives CDR1 ENHRY, CDR2 SYGVKD. The CDR3 spells CATSTGAETSEAFF. Written as DNA, the CDR3 is TGTGCCACCTCCACGGGAGCAGAAACTTCCGAAGCTTTCTTT.

This clonotype showed up many times. The chain couples TRBV6-2 or TRBV6-3 to TRBJ1-1; D perhaps matches TRBD1 (6 bases). Germline V gene sequence: CDR1 MNHEY, CDR2 SVGEGT. V lost 4 bases to trimming and J lost 8 bases, with 14 bases between them. The CDR3 sequence is 13 residues long. CDR3: CASSLDDRLEAFF. The CDR3 DNA is TGTGCCAGCAGTTTAGACGACAGGCTGGAAGCTTTCTTT.

This clonotype was detected many times. V and J are TRBV6-5 and TRBJ2-1; TRBD2 might be the D (6 bases). The CDR3 is 14 residues long. V was trimmed by 6 bases and J by 2 bases, leaving 11 bases between them. The V gene's germline CDR1 is MNHEY and CDR2 SVGAGI. CDR3 amino acids: CASRMAGTYNEQFF. The CDR3 DNA reads as TGTGCCAGCAGGATGGCGGGAACCTACAATGAGCAGTTCTTC.

This clonotype has a count of ten or more. The chain is built from TRBV12-3 or TRBV12-4 and TRBJ2-3, with D perhaps assigned TRBD1 or TRBD2 (5 bases each). The CDR3 has 14 amino acids. V dropped 5 bases and J dropped 6 bases, with 15 bases sitting between them. CDR3: CASSAGTRTDTQYF. The CDR3 DNA reads TGTGCCAGCAGTGCCGGGACCCGAACGGATACGCAGTATTTT.

This clonotype has a count of ten or more. This sequence joins TRBV18 and TRBJ1-1; D is unclear. V lost 4 bases and J 3 bases, leaving 9 bases between the germline ends. There are 13 residues in the CDR3. Germline V CDR1 and CDR2: KGHSH, LQKENI. The CDR3 nucleotides read TGTGCCAGCTCACGAGAATTGGACACTGAAGCTTTCTTT. Translated, it gives CASSRELDTEAFF.

The table lists this clonotype with many counts. The chain joins TRBV6-5 to TRBJ1-1, with D possibly TRBD1 on 5 matching bases. V was cut by 6 bases and J by 7 bases, with 15 bases left in between. From germline, CDR1 is MNHEY and CDR2 SVGAGI. The CDR3 runs 13 residues. Written as DNA, the CDR3 is TGTGCCAGCAGCCAGGGTCTAGTAAGTGAAGCTTTCTTT. Its translation is CASSQGLVSEAFF.

This clonotype was recorded a few times. The genes are TRBV6-1 and TRBJ2-5; 11 positions match TRBD2. This CDR3 spans 16 amino acids. Germline V CDR1 and CDR2: MNHNS, SASEGT. The V and J ends lost 3 bases and 5 bases, in that order; junction bases with no gene match: 8. The CDR3 spells CASSDSGRAGIETQYF. In nucleotides, the CDR3 is TGTGCCAGCAGTGATAGCGGGAGGGCCGGGATTGAGACCCAGTACTTC.

This chain uses TRBV28 with TRBJ2-7; 9 bases fit TRBD2. This CDR3 is built from 13 residues. CDR1 and CDR2 from the germline V gene are MDHEN and SYDVKM. The V and J ends lost 3 bases and 11 bases, in that order; junction bases with no gene match: 8. CDR3 nucleotide sequence: TGTGCCAGCAGTTTTCAGCGGGGGGACCCAAAGTACTTC. Amino acid sequence: CASSFQRGDPKYF.

This clonotype was seen ten or more times. V usage is TRBV5-1 and J usage is TRBJ2-5; D may be TRBD1 or TRBD2 (5 bases each). Looked up from germline, CDR1 is SGHRS and CDR2 is YFSETQ. CDR3 length equals 15 residues. V lost 5 bases to trimming and J lost 1 base, with 15 bases between them. CDR3 in DNA: TGCGCCAGCAGGGGTTTCCCCGGGACCCAAGAGACCCAGTACTTC. Its protein is CASRGFPGTQETQYF. Combining the CDR3 with reference TRBV5-1 and TRBJ2-5 gives the whole variable domain KAGVTQTPRYLIKTRGQQVTLSCSPISGHRSVSWYQQTPGQGLQFLFEYFSETQRNKGNFPGRFSGRQFSNSRSEMNVSTLELGDSALYLCASRGFPGTQETQYFGPGTRLLVL.

This clonotype was seen many times. The chain has TRBV18 and TRBJ2-7, with D hard to call. Trimming shortened V by 3 bases and J by 5 bases, and 8 bases separated the two germline ends. CDR1 is KGHSH and CDR2 is LQKENI in the germline V gene. The CDR3 is made up of 12 amino acids. The CDR3 here is CASSPQAHEQYF. Here the CDR3 DNA reads TGTGCCAGCTCACCGCAGGCTCACGAGCAGTACTTC.

The sample holds many counts of this clonotype. V usage is TRBV20-1 and J usage is TRBJ2-3; 7 nucleotides align to TRBD2. The length of the CDR3 is 14 residues. CDR1 and CDR2 from the germline V gene are DFQATT and SNEGSKA (reference sequence). V shed 4 bases, J shed 3 bases, and the junction held 7 bases outside the gene matches. CDR3 sequence: CSAKMSGDTDTQYF. CDR3 sequence (DNA): TGCAGTGCTAAAATGAGCGGGGATACAGATACGCAGTATTTT.

Ten or more counts support this clonotype. The chain employs TRBV24-1 and TRBJ1-5; 11 bases align to TRBD1. Germline loops: CDR1 KGHDR, CDR2 SFDVKD. Germline trimming cut 4 bases from V and 7 bases from J; bases unmatched to any gene: 8. CDR3 length equals 16 residues. CDR3 sequence (DNA): TGTGCCACCAGTGACTCCGGACAGGGGGCATTGCAGCCCCAGCATTTT. It codes for CATSDSGQGALQPQHF.

This clonotype has a count of ten or more. CDR3 in DNA: TGTGCCATCAGTGACGGACAGGGCCGTGAAAAACTGTTTTTT. Its protein is CAISDGQGREKLFF. The V gene is TRBV10-3, the J gene TRBJ1-4, with 8 bases aligning to TRBD1. CDR1 ENHRY and CDR2 SYGVKD come from the germline V gene. Losses at the gene ends were 3 bases for V and 7 bases for J; bases not matched to a gene: 4. The CDR3 has 14 residues.

The chain is built from TRBV29-1 and TRBJ2-3; tentatively, D is TRBD1 (5 bases). TRBJ1-5 explains the end of the DNA better; the J call may be wrong. The germline gives CDR1 SQVTM, CDR2 ANQGSEA. The CDR3 has 11 amino acids. CDR3 protein: CSGWGTDTQHF. The CDR3 DNA reads as TGCAGCGGGTGGGGCACAGATACACAGCATTTT.

This clonotype was seen repeatedly, ten times or more. The chain recombines TRBV12-3 or TRBV12-4 with TRBJ1-1; 9 nucleotides line up with TRBD1. There are 14 residues in the CDR3. Unmatched junction bases numbered 9, after V lost 6 bases and J lost 7 bases. The CDR3 DNA follows: TGTGCCAGCAGCCCGGGACAGGGCAGTAGTGAAGCTTTCTTT. Translating gives CASSPGQGSSEAFF.

This clonotype showed up many times. The V call is TRBV7-2, the J call TRBJ2-5, with 7 bases aligning to TRBD2. With 2 bases clipped from V and 5 bases from J, the junction kept 5 bases outside the gene matches. The CDR3 runs 14 residues. Germline CDR1 is SGHTA and CDR2 is FQGNSA. As DNA, the CDR3 is TGTGCCAGCAGCTTACCGGCGGGAGCCGAGACCCAGTACTTC. This encodes CASSLPAGAETQYF.

The chain recombines TRBV28 with TRBJ2-7; D is uncertain. In germline, CDR1 is MDHEN, CDR2 SYDVKM. V dropped 6 bases and J dropped 3 bases, with 9 bases sitting between them. CDR3 length: 12 residues. As DNA, the CDR3 is TGTGCCAGCAGAACGCCTCTCTACGAGCAGTACTTC. This gives the protein CASRTPLYEQYF.

This clonotype occurred many times. The rearrangement joins TRBV7-2 to TRBJ1-4; D not resolved. The V gene's germline CDR1 is SGHTA and CDR2 FQGNSA. The CDR3 length is 16 residues. Between the trimmed V and J ends, which lost 4 bases and 1 base, there was a span of 13 bases. The CDR3 loop is CASSSRRSGTNEKLFF. The CDR3 DNA sequence: TGTGCCAGCAGCTCCCGACGGTCTGGAACTAATGAAAAACTGTTTTTT.

This clonotype was counted ten times or more. This chain links TRBV12-3 or TRBV12-4 with TRBJ1-5; D might be TRBD1 (5 bases). This CDR3 spans 14 amino acids. Between the trimmed V and J ends, which lost 3 bases and 1 base, there was a span of 7 bases. Written as DNA, the CDR3 is TGTGCCAGCAGTTTTGGGGGGAGCAATCAGCCCCAGCATTTT. As protein: CASSFGGSNQPQHF.

As for this clonotype: A much more abundant neighbour one base away suggests this may be a read error. J is TRBJ1-5 and V is TRBV7-2, with TRBD1 as a possible D gene (5 bases). The CDR3 runs 15 residues. Trimming shortened V by 3 bases and J by 5 bases, and 14 bases separated the two germline ends. Germline V gene lookup returns CDR1 SGHTA and CDR2 FQGNSA. CDR3 coding DNA: TGTGCCAGCAGCTTGGAGGGGATAATGGATCAGCCCCAGCATTTT. Translated, it gives CASSLEGIMDQPQHF.

This clonotype showed up just a few times. The chain joins TRBV20-1 to TRBJ2-1; D is uncertain. CDR1 DFQATT and CDR2 SNEGSKA come from the germline V gene (reference sequence). V was trimmed by 6 bases and J by 0 bases, leaving 15 bases between them. CDR3 length: 15 amino acids. DNA for the CDR3: TGCAGTGCCTTCCCCTATGCTAGCTCCTACAATGAGCAGTTCTTC. Translating it yields CSAFPYASSYNEQFF.

This clonotype has ten or more counts. This chain links TRBV24-1 with TRBJ2-1; D is possibly TRBD1 (8 bases). The germline CDR1 and CDR2 sequences are KGHDR and SFDVKD. The length of the CDR3 is 17 residues. Trimming took off 4 bases at V and 6 bases at J, with 21 bases between the two ends. The CDR3 sequence is CATSDPQGEGQGNEQFF. CDR3 bases: TGTGCCACCAGTGACCCACAGGGGGAGGGCCAGGGCAATGAGCAGTTCTTC.

This clonotype was seen repeatedly, ten times or more. This rearrangement joins TRBV10-3 to TRBJ2-2; 8 nucleotides line up with TRBD1. CDR3 size: 14 residues. With 7 bases clipped from V and 7 bases from J, the junction kept 8 bases outside the gene matches. The V gene's germline CDR1 is ENHRY and CDR2 SYGVKD. In DNA, the CDR3 is TGTGCCATCACTCAGACAGGGGAAGGCGGGGAGCTGTTTTTT. Its translation is CAITQTGEGGELFF.

The sample holds many counts of this clonotype. This sequence joins TRBV5-5 and TRBJ1-1; D is unresolved. Looked up from germline, CDR1 is SGHKS and CDR2 is YYEKEE (reference sequence). V lost 8 bases to trimming and J lost 2 bases, with 1 base between them. CDR3 length: 9 residues. DNA for the CDR3: TGTGCCAGAAACACTGAAGCTTTCTTT. It yields the protein CARNTEAFF.

Notes on this clonotype: One base away lies a much larger clone, so this may be a sequencing read error. The rearrangement links TRBV20-1 to TRBJ2-7; 7 nucleotides align to TRBD2. The length of the CDR3 is 14 residues. J was trimmed by 3 bases and V by 4 bases; bases with no gene match: 9. The V gene's germline CDR1 is DFQATT and CDR2 SNEGSKA (reference sequence). CDR3 sequence: CSATGPAGFYEQYF. In nucleotides, the CDR3 is TGCAGTGCTACCGGACCAGCGGGGTTCTACGAGCAGTACTTC.